The 29 T cell receptor beta chains given below trace back to one sample, sequenced in a study of memory CD4+ T cells and cytomegalovirus serostatus. Sequencing was performed with immunoSEQ multiplex PCR; in TCRdb, only in-frame clones are kept and a portion is missing. The table has under 50,000 clones, around 78% seen once. The sort gate was single viable CD3+CD4+CD8-CD45RO+ cells for memory CD4+ T cells. Material: memory CD4+ T cells from blood. Receptors originate from an adult in good health and CMV-seronegative.

V is TRBV4-2 and J is TRBJ2-3; TRBD2 might be the D (6 bases). Per the germline V gene, CDR1 is LGHNA and CDR2 is YNFKEQ. CDR3 length: 19 amino acids. V dropped 0 bases and J dropped 0 bases, with 19 bases sitting between them. CDR3 region: CASSQDRGLKSASTDTQYF. The CDR3, as DNA: TGTGCCAGCAGCCAAGATCGAGGACTAAAGAGTGCTAGCACAGATACGCAGTATTTT.

This sequence joins TRBV2 and TRBJ1-5; 7 bases line up with TRBD1. Germline V gene lookup returns CDR1 SNHLY and CDR2 FYNNEI. Trimming removed 8 bases from V and 11 bases from J; junction bases left unmatched: 9. The CDR3 length is 12 residues. The CDR3 protein is CASALMGQSQHF. CDR3 coding DNA: TGTGCCAGCGCCCTAATGGGACAGTCCCAGCATTTT.

In this sample, this clone turned up once. V and J are TRBV7-3 and TRBJ1-1; D not resolved. V lost 5 bases to trimming and J lost 0 bases, with 7 bases between them. Looked up from germline, CDR1 is SGHTA and CDR2 is FQGTGA. CDR3 length: 13 residues. CDR3 DNA sequence: TGTGCCAGCAGCCCCGAGCTGAACACTGAAGCTTTCTTT. This sequence encodes CASSPELNTEAFF.

The chain employs TRBV7-2 and TRBJ2-2; D possibly uses TRBD1 or TRBD2 (5 bases each). Trimming pared 2 bases from V and 2 bases from J, leaving 12 bases between. The CDR3 loop spans 16 amino acids. Germline CDR1 and CDR2: SGHTA and FQGNSA. CDR3 loop: CASSLTSGSNTGELFF. In DNA, the CDR3 is TGTGCCAGCAGCTTAACATCAGGGAGTAACACCGGGGAGCTGTTTTTT. Together with reference TRBV7-2 and TRBJ2-2, the CDR3 gives the full variable domain: GAGVSQSPSNKVTEKGKDVELRCDPISGHTALYWYRQSLGQGLEFLIYFQGNSAPDKSGLPSDRFSAERTGGSVSTLTIQRTQQEDSAVYLCASSLTSGSNTGELFFGEGSRLTVL.

This clone was recorded a few times. This rearrangement joins TRBV4-3 to TRBJ2-7; D call uncertain. The CDR3 has 14 residues. The germline V gene encodes CDR1 LGHNA and CDR2 YSLEER. Between the trimmed V and J ends, which lost 4 bases and 0 bases, there was a span of 10 bases. The CDR3 sequence is CASSPWKDSYEQYF. The DNA of the CDR3 is TGCGCCAGCAGCCCCTGGAAAGACTCCTACGAGCAGTACTTC.

The genes are TRBV10-3 and TRBJ2-7, with TRBD1 matching over 8 bases. The germline V gene has CDR1 ENHRY and CDR2 SYGVKD. The V gene end was trimmed by 7 bases and the J gene end by 3 bases; junction bases not matched to a gene: 8. The CDR3 spans 14 residues. The CDR3 is CAIKAGTGDYEQYF. In nucleotides, the CDR3 is TGTGCCATCAAAGCTGGGACAGGCGACTACGAGCAGTACTTC.

This clone appeared once. The CDR3 sequence: CASSSTGFNSPLHF. CDR3 bases: TGTGCCAGCTCATCGACAGGGTTCAATTCACCCCTCCACTTT. The rearrangement joins TRBV18 to TRBJ1-6, with 7 bases identical to TRBD1. Germline V gives CDR1 KGHSH, CDR2 LQKENI. This CDR3 is 14 amino acids long. J gave up 7 bases and V 5 bases, and 5 bases lay outside the gene matches.

This clone was seen once. The chain combines TRBV7-6 with TRBJ1-2; 7 bases agree with TRBD1. After removal of 6 bases from V and 7 bases from J, the junction contained 8 bases not matched to a gene. Germline loops: CDR1 SGHVS, CDR2 FNYEAQ. The CDR3 sequence is 13 residues long. CDR3 loop: CASSKGAVFGYTF. Written as DNA, the CDR3 is TGTGCCAGCAGTAAGGGGGCAGTGTTTGGCTACACCTTC.

The CDR3 coding sequence is TGTGCCAGCAAGAGGCGGGGGAACACCGGGGAGCTGTTTTTT. Amino acid sequence: CASKRRGNTGELFF. The chain links TRBV7-2 to TRBJ2-2; TRBD2 is a possible D gene (6 bases). This CDR3 comprises 14 residues. Trimming took off 7 bases at V and 1 base at J, with 10 bases between the two ends. Germline CDR1 SGHTA, CDR2 FQGNSA.

This clone was seen a handful of times. The rearrangement uses TRBV6-1 and TRBJ2-1; D uncertain. Trimming stripped 3 bases from V and 0 bases from J, with 3 bases between. The CDR3 length is 13 residues. Germline lookup yields CDR1 MNHNS and CDR2 SASEGT. This chain's CDR3 is CASSDSSYNEQFF. CDR3 bases: TGTGCCAGCAGTGACAGCTCCTACAATGAGCAGTTCTTC.

The genes are TRBV29-1 and TRBJ2-1, with D uncertain. Germline lookup yields CDR1 SQVTM and CDR2 ANQGSEA. V was trimmed by 1 base and J by 5 bases, leaving 15 bases between them. The CDR3 runs to 15 residues. The CDR3 is CSVEAHGNRDNEQFF. CDR3 DNA sequence: TGCAGCGTTGAAGCCCACGGAAATCGGGACAATGAGCAGTTCTTC.

The chain joins TRBV5-1 to TRBJ2-5, with 8 bases that match TRBD2. Germline-derived CDR1 and CDR2 are SGHRS and YFSETQ. This CDR3 spans 13 amino acids. Germline trimming cut 7 bases from V and 3 bases from J; bases unmatched to any gene: 5. The CDR3: CASLRAGEETQYF. CDR3 nucleotides: TGCGCCAGCTTGCGAGCGGGGGAAGAGACCCAGTACTTC.

DNA for the CDR3: TGTGCCAGCAGTCCCCAACCCGGGATTGGGGAAAAACTGTTTTTT. Protein product: CASSPQPGIGEKLFF. The chain recombines TRBV28 with TRBJ1-4; no definite D call. V gave up 5 bases and J gave up 8 bases, with 18 bases separating them. This CDR3 spans 15 amino acids. The germline V gene has CDR1 MDHEN and CDR2 SYDVKM.

This clone was seen only a few times. This specimen includes other DNA sequences encoding the same CDR3. The chain is built from TRBV27 and TRBJ2-5, with 12 bases matching TRBD2. The CDR3 contains 15 residues. Looked up from germline, CDR1 is MNHEY and CDR2 is SMNVEV (reference sequence). J was trimmed by 4 bases and V by 3 bases; bases with no gene match: 3. The CDR3 nucleotides read TGTGCCAGCAGTTTGGCTAGCGGGGGGGCAGAGACCCAGTACTTC. This sequence encodes CASSLASGGAETQYF.

This chain links TRBV2 with TRBJ1-1; 10 bases are a match to TRBD1. Germline CDR1 is SNHLY and CDR2 is FYNNEI. This CDR3 contains 13 residues. The V gene end was trimmed by 6 bases and the J gene end by 10 bases; junction bases not matched to a gene: 8. The CDR3 loop reads CASSPGTGERAFF. The CDR3, as DNA: TGTGCCAGCAGCCCTGGGACAGGGGAGAGAGCTTTCTTT.

J is TRBJ1-5 and V is TRBV5-5; D is undetermined. From germline, CDR1 is SGHKS and CDR2 YYEKEE (reference sequence). The CDR3 has 14 residues. Trimming took 0 bases from V and 3 from J, leaving 7 bases between them. Here the CDR3 DNA reads TGTGCCAGCAGCTTGGATGTGGACAATCAGCCCCAGCATTTT. Protein: CASSLDVDNQPQHF. The entire variable domain, with the rest obtained from reference TRBV5-5 and TRBJ1-5, is as follows: DAGVTQSPTHLIKTRGQQVTLRCSPISGHKSVSWYQQVLGQGPQFIFQYYEKEERGRGNFPDRFSARQFPNYSSELNVNALLLGDSALYLCASSLDVDNQPQHFGDGTRLSIL.

The CDR3 bases are TGTGCCAGCAGCTTAGACCAGGGGTTAGGAGCTTTCTTT. It translates to CASSLDQGLGAFF. The chain joins TRBV11-2 to TRBJ1-1; maybe TRBD1 (6 bases). V lost 0 bases and J 10 bases, leaving 12 bases between the germline ends. The CDR3 is 13 amino acids. The germline CDR1 and CDR2 sequences are SGHAT and FQNNGV.

The CDR3 protein is CASSKAGGSSGANVLTF. The CDR3 DNA reads TGTGCCAGTAGTAAGGCCGGAGGGAGCTCTGGGGCCAACGTCCTGACTTTC. This chain connects TRBV19 to TRBJ2-6; possible D gene TRBD2, 6 bases. The CDR3 contains 17 residues. Between the trimmed V and J ends, which lost 4 bases and 0 bases, there was a span of 13 bases. The germline V gene has CDR1 LNHDA and CDR2 SQIVND (reference sequence).

This clone has just one count. The rearrangement uses TRBV6-6 and TRBJ1-2; no reliable D call. Germline V lookup: CDR1 MNHNY, CDR2 SVGAGI (reference sequence). The length of the CDR3 is 12 residues. Trimming shortened V by 2 bases and J by 4 bases, and 5 bases separated the two germline ends. The CDR3 DNA sequence: TGTGCCAGCAGTTACGGGCCCTATGGCTACACCTTC. Residues: CASSYGPYGYTF.

In this sample, this clone turned up a few times. The rearrangement uses TRBV4-2 and TRBJ2-3, with no clear D. V was shortened by 1 base and J by 11 bases, with 13 bases between the two germline ends. CDR1 is LGHNA, CDR2 YNFKEQ, per germline. This CDR3 region has 13 residues. The CDR3 region has the DNA TGTGCCAGCAGCCAAGGTTTGGGGTACGAGCAGTATTTT. Translated: CASSQGLGYEQYF.

The V call is TRBV29-1, the J call TRBJ1-5, with 8 bases fitting TRBD1. Germline V CDR1 and CDR2: SQVTM, ANQGSEA. This CDR3 spans 14 amino acids. V trimming: 4 bases; J trimming: 2 bases; junction bases outside the gene matches: 4. The CDR3: CSVVQGAGNQPQHF. The CDR3 DNA is TGCAGCGTTGTTCAGGGGGCCGGCAATCAGCCCCAGCATTTT.

This chain joins TRBV6-5 and TRBJ1-6, with 9 bases identical to TRBD1. The CDR3 loop spans 15 amino acids. J gave up 13 bases and V 6 bases, and 13 bases lay outside the gene matches. Per germline, CDR1 MNHEY and CDR2 SVGAGI. Here the CDR3 reads CASRRKTGGPSPLHF. In nucleotides, the CDR3 is TGTGCCAGCAGGAGAAAGACAGGGGGTCCGTCGCCCCTCCACTTT.

The chain combines TRBV7-6 with TRBJ1-1, with D tentatively TRBD1 (5 bases). Germline-derived CDR1 and CDR2 are SGHVS and FNYEAQ. This CDR3 spans 13 amino acids. V was trimmed by 3 bases and J by 3 bases, leaving 8 bases between them. The CDR3, as DNA: TGTGCCAGCAGCTTTGGCAGGGACACTGAAGCTTTCTTT. Translated: CASSFGRDTEAFF.

The chain has TRBV5-4 and TRBJ2-3; 10 bases map to TRBD2. This CDR3 spans 16 amino acids. V shed 2 bases, J shed 4 bases, and the junction held 7 bases outside the gene matches. The germline V gene encodes CDR1 SGHNT and CDR2 YYREEE (reference sequence). The CDR3 coding sequence is TGTGCCAGCAGCTTACGTAGCGGGGGGAGGGCAGATACGCAGTATTTT. This codes for CASSLRSGGRADTQYF.

The chain recombines TRBV11-1 with TRBJ1-1; tentatively, D is TRBD1 (6 bases). The V gene lost 0 bases and the J gene lost 5 bases, with 13 bases spanning the gap. Germline V gene data show CDR1 as SGHAT and CDR2 as FQDESV (reference sequence). The CDR3 consists of 15 residues. CDR3 region: CASSLAGGGITEAFF. CDR3 bases: TGTGCCAGCAGCTTAGCGGGCGGGGGCATAACTGAAGCTTTCTTT.

This chain uses TRBV28 with TRBJ1-3; D call uncertain. The CDR3 has 14 amino acids. V lost 5 bases, J lost 0 bases, and 8 bases lay in between. Germline assignment: CDR1 MDHEN and CDR2 SYDVKM. The CDR3 sequence: CASSASSSGNTIYF. In nucleotides, the CDR3 is TGTGCCAGCAGTGCCTCTAGCTCTGGAAACACCATATATTTT.

The genes are TRBV7-8 and TRBJ2-7; weak D call: TRBD1 (5 bases). V lost 7 bases and J 6 bases, leaving 19 bases between the germline ends. The CDR3 has 14 amino acids. Germline CDR1 and CDR2: SGHVS and FQNEAQ. DNA for the CDR3: TGTGCCAGCACCCAGGGCGTGGGGTCGGCCGAGCAGTACTTC. Its protein product is CASTQGVGSAEQYF.

The rearrangement links TRBV7-9 to TRBJ2-1, with D perhaps matching TRBD1 or TRBD2 (6 bases each). CDR1 is SEHNR and CDR2 is FQNEAQ in the germline V gene (reference sequence). This CDR3 is 17 amino acids long. V was trimmed by 1 base and J by 2 bases, leaving 15 bases between them. This chain's CDR3 is CASSLGGTQSAYNEQFF. In DNA form, the CDR3 reads TGTGCCAGCAGCTTAGGCGGGACACAGAGCGCCTACAATGAGCAGTTCTTC.

The chain recombines TRBV30 with TRBJ1-6; D is uncertain. The CDR3 has 11 residues. Germline assignment: CDR1 GTSNPN and CDR2 SVGIG (reference sequence). The CDR3 sequence is CAGSRDSPLHF. The CDR3 nucleotides read TGTGCGGGAAGCCGAGATTCACCCCTCCACTTT.